Sequencing of this TCR beta chain was carried out in a study of blood T cell repertoires in COVID-19. The table came from immunoSEQ multiplex PCR; TCRdb's copy has only in-frame clones and leaves some out. Among 150,000 or so clones listed, 84% were seen once. Germline V lookup: CDR1 SGHTA, CDR2 FQGTGA. The CDR3 totals 16 residues. The V and J ends lost 1 base and 1 base, in that order; junction bases with no gene match: 5. The count of this clone is one. The chain employs TRBV7-3 and TRBJ2-5, with 8 bases identical to TRBD2. Material: peripheral blood. This TCR was recovered from a woman in her forties or fifties with acute or convalescent COVID-19. For the CDR3, the DNA is TGTGCCAGCAGCTTAAGAGCGGGAGAGCCCCAAGAGACCCAGTACTTC. Amino acids: CASSLRAGEPQETQYF.